This TCR beta chain originates from a study of lung T cells in sarcoidosis with Löfgren's syndrome. V was pared by 8 bases and J by 1 base, with 6 bases between. This CDR3 is built from 12 residues. CDR1 and CDR2 from the germline V gene are SGHAT and FQDESV (reference sequence). TCRdb reprocessed the reads via MiXCR and lists one record per CDR3 protein. The sample lists around 60,000 distinct CDR3 sequences, 21% occurring once. The clonotype originates from a human donor with sarcoidosis (Löfgren's syndrome or another form), or a control subject (not recorded which). The V gene is TRBV11-1, the J gene TRBJ2-1, with D possibly matching TRBD1 (5 bases). The sample was CD4+ T cells from PBMCs. Written as DNA, the CDR3 is TGTGCCAGCGGACAATCCTACAATGAGCAGTTCTTC. Translating it yields CASGQSYNEQFF.